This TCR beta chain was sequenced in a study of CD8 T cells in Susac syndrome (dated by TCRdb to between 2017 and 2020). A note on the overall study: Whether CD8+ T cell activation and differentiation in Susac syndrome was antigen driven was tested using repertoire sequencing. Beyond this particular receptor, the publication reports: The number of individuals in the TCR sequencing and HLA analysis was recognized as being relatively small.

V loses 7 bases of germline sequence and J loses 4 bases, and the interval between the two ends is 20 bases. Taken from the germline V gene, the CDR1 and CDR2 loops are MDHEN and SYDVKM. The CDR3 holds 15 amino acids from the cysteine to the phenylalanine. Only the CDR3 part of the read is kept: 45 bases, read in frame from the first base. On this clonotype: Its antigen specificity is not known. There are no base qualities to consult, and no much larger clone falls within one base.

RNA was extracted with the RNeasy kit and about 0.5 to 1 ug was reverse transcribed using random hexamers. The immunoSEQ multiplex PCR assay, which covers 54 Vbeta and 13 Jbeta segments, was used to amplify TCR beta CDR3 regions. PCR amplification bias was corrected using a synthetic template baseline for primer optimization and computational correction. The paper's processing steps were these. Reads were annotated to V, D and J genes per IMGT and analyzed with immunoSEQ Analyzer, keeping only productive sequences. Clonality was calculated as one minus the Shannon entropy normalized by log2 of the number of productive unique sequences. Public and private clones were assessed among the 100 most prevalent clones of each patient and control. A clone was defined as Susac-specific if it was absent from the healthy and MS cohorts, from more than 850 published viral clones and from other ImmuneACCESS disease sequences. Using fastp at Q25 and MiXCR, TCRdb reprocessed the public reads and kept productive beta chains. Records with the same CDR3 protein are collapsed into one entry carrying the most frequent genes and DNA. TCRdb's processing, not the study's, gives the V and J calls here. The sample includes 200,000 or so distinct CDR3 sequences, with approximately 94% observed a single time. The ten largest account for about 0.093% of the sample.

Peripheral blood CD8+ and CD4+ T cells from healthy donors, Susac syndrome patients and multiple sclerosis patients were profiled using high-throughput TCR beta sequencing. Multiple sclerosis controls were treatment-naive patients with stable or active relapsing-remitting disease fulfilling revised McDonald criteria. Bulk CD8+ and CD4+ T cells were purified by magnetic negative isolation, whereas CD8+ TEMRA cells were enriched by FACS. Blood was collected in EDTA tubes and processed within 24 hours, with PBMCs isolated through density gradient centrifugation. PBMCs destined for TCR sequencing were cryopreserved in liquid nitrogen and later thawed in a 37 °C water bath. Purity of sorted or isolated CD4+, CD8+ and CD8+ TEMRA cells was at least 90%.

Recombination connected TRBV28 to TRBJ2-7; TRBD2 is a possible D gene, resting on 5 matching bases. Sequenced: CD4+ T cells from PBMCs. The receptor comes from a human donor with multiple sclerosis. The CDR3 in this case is CASNVAKASIYEQYF. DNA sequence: TGTGCCAGCAACGTCGCCAAGGCTAGCATTTACGAGCAGTACTTC.